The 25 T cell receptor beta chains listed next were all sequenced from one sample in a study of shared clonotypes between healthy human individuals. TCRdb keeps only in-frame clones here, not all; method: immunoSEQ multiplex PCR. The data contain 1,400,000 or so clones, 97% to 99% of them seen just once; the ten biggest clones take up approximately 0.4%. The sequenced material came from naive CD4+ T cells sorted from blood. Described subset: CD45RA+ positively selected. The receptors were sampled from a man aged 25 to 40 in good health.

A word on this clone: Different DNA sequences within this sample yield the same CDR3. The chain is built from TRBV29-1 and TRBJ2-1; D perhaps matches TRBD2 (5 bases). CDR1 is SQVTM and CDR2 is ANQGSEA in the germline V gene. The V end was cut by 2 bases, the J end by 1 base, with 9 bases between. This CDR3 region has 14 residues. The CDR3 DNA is TGCAGCGTTGAACCCCGGGGATCCTACAATGAGCAGTTCTTC. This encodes CSVEPRGSYNEQFF.

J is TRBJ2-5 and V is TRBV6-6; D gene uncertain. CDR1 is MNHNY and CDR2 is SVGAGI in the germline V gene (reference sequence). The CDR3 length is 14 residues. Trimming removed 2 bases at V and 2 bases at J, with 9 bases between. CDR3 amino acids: CASSYMKSQETQYF. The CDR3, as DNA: TGTGCCAGCAGTTACATGAAGAGTCAAGAGACCCAGTACTTC.

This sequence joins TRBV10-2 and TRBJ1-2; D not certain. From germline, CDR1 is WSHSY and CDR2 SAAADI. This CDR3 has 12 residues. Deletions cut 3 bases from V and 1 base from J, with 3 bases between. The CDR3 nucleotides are TGCGCCAGCAGTGACTTTAACTATGGCTACACCTTC. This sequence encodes CASSDFNYGYTF.

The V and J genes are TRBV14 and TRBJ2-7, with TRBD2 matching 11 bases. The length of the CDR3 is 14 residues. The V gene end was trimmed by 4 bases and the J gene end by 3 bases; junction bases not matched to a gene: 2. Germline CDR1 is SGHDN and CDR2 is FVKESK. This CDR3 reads CASSPLAGDYEQYF. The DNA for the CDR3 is TGTGCCAGCAGCCCACTAGCGGGAGACTACGAGCAGTACTTC.

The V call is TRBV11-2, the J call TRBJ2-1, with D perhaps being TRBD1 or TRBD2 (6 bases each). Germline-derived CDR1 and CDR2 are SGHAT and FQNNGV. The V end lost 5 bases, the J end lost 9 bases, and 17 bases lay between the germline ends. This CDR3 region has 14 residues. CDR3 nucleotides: TGTGCCAGCAGCCGAGTGGGGGGCTCGGGTGAGCAGTTCTTC. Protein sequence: CASSRVGGSGEQFF. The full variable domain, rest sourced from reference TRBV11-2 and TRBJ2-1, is EAGVAQSPRYKIIEKRQSVAFWCNPISGHATLYWYQQILGQGPKLLIQFQNNGVVDDSQLPKDRFSAERLKGVDSTLKIQPAKLEDSAVYLCASSRVGGSGEQFFGPGTRLTVL.

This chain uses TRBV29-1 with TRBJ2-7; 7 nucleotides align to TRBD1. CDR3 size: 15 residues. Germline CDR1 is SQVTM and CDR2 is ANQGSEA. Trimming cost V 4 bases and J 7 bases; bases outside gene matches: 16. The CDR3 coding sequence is TGCAGCGTTGTAGTACCTCGACAGGGTAGTTTGGAGCAGTACTTC. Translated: CSVVVPRQGSLEQYF.

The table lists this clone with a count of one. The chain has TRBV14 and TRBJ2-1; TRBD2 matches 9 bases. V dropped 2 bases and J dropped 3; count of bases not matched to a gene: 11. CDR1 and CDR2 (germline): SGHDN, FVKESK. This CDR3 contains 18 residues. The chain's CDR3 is CASSQLKFSGSGYNEQFF. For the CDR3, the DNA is TGTGCCAGCAGCCAACTGAAATTTAGCGGGAGTGGCTACAATGAGCAGTTCTTC.

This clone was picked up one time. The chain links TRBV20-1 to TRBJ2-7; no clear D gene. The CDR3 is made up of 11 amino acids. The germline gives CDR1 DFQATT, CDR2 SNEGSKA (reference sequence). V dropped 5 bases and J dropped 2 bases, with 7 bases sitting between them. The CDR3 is CSAAMTYEQYF. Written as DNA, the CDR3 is TGCAGTGCTGCCATGACCTACGAGCAGTACTTC.

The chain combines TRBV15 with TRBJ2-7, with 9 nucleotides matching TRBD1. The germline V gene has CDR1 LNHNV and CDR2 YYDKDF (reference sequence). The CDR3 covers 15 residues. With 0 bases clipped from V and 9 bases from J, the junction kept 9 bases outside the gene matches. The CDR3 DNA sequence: TGTGCCACCAGCAGAGATGGGACAGGGTTCCGGGTGCAGTACTTC. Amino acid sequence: CATSRDGTGFRVQYF.

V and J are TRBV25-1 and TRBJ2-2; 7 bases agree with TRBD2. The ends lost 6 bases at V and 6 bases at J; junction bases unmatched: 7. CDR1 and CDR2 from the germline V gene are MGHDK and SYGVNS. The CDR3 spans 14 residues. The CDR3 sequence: CASREREGAGELFF. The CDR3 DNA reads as TGTGCCAGCAGGGAGCGGGAAGGAGCCGGGGAGCTGTTTTTT.

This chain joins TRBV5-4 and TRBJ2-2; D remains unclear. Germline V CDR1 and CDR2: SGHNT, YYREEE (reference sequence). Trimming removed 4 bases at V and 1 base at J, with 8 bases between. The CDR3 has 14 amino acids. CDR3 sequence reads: CASSRTGNTGELFF. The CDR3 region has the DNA TGTGCCAGCAGCCGGACGGGGAACACCGGGGAGCTGTTTTTT.

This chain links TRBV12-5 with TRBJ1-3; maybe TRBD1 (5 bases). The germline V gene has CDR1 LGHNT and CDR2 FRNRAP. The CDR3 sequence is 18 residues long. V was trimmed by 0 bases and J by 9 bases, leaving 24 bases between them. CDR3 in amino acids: CASGLVARGWAGRITIYF. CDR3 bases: TGTGCTAGTGGTTTGGTAGCCCGGGGTTGGGCAGGGCGAATCACCATATATTTT.

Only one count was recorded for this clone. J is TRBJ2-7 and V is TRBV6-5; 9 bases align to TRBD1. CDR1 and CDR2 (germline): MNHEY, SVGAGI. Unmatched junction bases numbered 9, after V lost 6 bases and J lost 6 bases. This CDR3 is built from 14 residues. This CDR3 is CASRKTGGTSEQYF. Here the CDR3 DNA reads TGTGCCAGCAGGAAGACAGGGGGAACTTCCGAGCAGTACTTC.

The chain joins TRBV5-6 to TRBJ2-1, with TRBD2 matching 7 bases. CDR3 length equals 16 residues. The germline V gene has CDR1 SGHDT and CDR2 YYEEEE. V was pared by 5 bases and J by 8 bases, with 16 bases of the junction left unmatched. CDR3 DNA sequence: TGTGCCAGCAGTTATACTAGCGTAGTGGGAAGTGATGAGCAGTTCTTC. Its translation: CASSYTSVVGSDEQFF.

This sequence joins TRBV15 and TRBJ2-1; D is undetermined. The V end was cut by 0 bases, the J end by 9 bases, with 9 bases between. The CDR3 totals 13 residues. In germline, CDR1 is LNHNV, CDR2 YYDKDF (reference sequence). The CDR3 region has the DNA TGTGCCACCAGCAGAGATAAAGGTTTTGAGCAGTTCTTC. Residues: CATSRDKGFEQFF.

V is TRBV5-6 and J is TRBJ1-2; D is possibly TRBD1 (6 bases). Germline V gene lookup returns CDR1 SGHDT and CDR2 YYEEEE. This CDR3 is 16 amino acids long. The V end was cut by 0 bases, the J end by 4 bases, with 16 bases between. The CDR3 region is CASSLAMGRGSYGYTF. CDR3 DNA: TGTGCCAGCAGCTTGGCCATGGGCAGGGGATCCTATGGCTACACCTTC.

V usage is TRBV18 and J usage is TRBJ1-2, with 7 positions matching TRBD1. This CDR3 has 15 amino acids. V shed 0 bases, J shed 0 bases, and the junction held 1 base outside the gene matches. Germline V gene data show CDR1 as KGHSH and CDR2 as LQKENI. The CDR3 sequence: CASSPPTGPNYGYTF. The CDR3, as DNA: TGTGCCAGCTCACCACCGACAGGGCCTAACTATGGCTACACCTTC.

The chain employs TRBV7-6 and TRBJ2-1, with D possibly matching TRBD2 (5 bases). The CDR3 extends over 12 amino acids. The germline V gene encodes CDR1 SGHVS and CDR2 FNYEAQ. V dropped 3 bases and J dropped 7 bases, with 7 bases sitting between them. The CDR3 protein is CASSFRGNEQFF. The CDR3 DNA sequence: TGTGCCAGCAGCTTTCGAGGGAATGAGCAGTTCTTC.

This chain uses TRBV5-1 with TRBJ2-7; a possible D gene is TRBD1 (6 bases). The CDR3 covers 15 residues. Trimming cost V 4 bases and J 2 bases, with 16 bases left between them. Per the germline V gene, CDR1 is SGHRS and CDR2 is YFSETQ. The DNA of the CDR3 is TGCGCCAGCAGCCTATCACAGGGAAGAACCTACGAGCAGTACTTC. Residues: CASSLSQGRTYEQYF.

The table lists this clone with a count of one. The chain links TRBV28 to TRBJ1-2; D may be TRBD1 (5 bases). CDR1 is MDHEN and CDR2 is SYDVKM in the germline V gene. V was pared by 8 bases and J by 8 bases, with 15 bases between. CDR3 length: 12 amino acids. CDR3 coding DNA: TGTGCCAGCTGTCGAGGGACGGGAGGCTACACCTTC. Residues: CASCRGTGGYTF.

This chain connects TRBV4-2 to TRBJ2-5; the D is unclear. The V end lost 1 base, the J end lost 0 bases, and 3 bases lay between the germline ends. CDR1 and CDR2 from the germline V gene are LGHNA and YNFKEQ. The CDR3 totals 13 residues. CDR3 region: CASSQAYQETQYF. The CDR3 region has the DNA TGTGCCAGCAGCCAAGCCTACCAAGAGACCCAGTACTTC.

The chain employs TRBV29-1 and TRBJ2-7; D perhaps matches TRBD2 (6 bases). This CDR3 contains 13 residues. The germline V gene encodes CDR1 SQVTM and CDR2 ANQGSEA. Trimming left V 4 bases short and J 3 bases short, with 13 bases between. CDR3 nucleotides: TGCAGCGTTGGAAGGCGACTAGGCTACGAGCAGTACTTC. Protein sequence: CSVGRRLGYEQYF.

In DNA, the CDR3 is TGTGCCAGCAGGAGAGACAGGGACACTGAAGCTTTCTTT. It translates to CASRRDRDTEAFF. The chain links TRBV6-6 to TRBJ1-1; TRBD1 agrees at 7 bases. This CDR3 is built from 13 residues. V was pared by 6 bases and J by 3 bases, with 4 bases of the junction left unmatched. The germline V gene has CDR1 MNHNY and CDR2 SVGAGI (reference sequence).

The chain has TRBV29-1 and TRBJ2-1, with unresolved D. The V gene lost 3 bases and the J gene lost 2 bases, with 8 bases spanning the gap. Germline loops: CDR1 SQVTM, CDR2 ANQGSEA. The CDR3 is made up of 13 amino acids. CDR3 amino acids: CSVEGRTYNEQFF. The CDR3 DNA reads TGCAGCGTTGAGGGCAGGACCTACAATGAGCAGTTCTTC.

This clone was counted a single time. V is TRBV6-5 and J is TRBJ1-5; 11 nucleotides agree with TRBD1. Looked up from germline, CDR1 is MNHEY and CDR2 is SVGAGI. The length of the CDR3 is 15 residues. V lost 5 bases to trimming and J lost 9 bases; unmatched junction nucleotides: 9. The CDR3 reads CASSKRDRGAWPQHF. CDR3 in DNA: TGTGCCAGCAGTAAGAGGGACAGGGGGGCATGGCCCCAGCATTTT.